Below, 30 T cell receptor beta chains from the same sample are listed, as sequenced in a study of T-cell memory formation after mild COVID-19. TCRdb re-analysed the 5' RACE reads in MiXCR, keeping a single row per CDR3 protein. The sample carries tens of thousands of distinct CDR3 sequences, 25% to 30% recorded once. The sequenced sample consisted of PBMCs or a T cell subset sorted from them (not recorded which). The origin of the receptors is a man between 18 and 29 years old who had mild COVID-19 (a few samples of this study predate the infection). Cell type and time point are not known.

This chain's CDR3 is CSVDGVGTRERGQETQYF. CDR3 coding DNA: TGCAGCGTTGATGGGGTTGGCACCCGAGAGCGGGGTCAAGAGACCCAGTACTTC. V gene TRBV29-1 combines with J gene TRBJ2-5; 7 bases agree with TRBD2. This CDR3 comprises 18 residues. Germline CDR1 reads SQVTM; CDR2 reads ANQGSEA. Germline trimming cut 3 bases from V and 2 bases from J; bases unmatched to any gene: 18.

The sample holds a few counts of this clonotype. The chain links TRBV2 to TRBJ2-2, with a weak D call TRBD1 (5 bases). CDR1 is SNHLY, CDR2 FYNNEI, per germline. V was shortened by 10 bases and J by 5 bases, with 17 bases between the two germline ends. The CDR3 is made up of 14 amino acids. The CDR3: CATYASGLTGELFF. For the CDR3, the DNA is TGTGCCACATACGCGTCAGGGTTAACCGGGGAGCTGTTTTTT.

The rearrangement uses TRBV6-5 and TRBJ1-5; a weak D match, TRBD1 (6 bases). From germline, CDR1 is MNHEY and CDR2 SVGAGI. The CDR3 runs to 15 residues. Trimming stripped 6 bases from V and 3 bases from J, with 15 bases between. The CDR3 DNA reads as TGTGCCAGCAGCCCGATGGGGGGGCTCAATCAGCCCCAGCATTTT. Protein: CASSPMGGLNQPQHF.

DNA for the CDR3: TGTGCCAGCAGCCGAAGCAGGCCTAGCTCCTATAATTCACCCCTCCACTTT. Amino acids: CASSRSRPSSYNSPLHF. The chain is built from TRBV7-2 and TRBJ1-6; no definite D call. The germline gives CDR1 SGHTA, CDR2 FQGNSA. The CDR3 spans 17 residues. Deletions cut 5 bases from V and 0 bases from J, with 14 bases between.

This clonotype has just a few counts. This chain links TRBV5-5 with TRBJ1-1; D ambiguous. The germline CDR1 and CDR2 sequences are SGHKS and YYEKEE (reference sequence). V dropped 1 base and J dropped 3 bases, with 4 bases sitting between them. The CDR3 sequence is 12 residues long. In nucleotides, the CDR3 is TGTGCCAGCAGCTTGTCCCACACTGAAGCTTTCTTT. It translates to CASSLSHTEAFF.

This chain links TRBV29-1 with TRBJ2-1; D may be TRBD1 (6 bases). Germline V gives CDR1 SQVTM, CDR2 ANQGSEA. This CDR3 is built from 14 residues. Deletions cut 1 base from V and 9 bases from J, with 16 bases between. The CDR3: CSVEGRGSPREQFF. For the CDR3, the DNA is TGCAGCGTTGAAGGCAGGGGCTCGCCTCGTGAGCAGTTCTTC.

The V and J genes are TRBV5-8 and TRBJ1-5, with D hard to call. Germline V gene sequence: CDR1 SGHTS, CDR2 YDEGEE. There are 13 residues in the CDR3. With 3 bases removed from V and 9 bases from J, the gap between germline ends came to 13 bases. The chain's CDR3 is CASSSRGEWPQHF. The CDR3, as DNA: TGTGCCAGCAGCTCTAGAGGAGAATGGCCCCAGCATTTT.

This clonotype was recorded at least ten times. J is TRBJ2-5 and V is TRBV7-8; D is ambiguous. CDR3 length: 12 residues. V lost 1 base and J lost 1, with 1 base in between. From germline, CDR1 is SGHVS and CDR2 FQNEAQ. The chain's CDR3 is CASSLVQETQYF. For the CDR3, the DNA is TGTGCCAGCAGCTTAGTCCAAGAGACCCAGTACTTC.

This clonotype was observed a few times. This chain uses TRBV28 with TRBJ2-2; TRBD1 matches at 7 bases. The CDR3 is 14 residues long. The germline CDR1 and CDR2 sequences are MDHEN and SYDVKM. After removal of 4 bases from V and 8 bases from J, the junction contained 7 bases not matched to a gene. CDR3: CASSWQTGLGELFF. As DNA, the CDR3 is TGTGCCAGCAGTTGGCAGACAGGGTTGGGGGAGCTGTTTTTT.

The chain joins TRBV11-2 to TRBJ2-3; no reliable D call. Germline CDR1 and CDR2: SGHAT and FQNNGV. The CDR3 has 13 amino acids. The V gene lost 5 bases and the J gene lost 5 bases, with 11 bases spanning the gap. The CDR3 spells CASSPGWIDTQYF. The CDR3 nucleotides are TGTGCCAGCAGCCCAGGCTGGATAGATACGCAGTATTTT.

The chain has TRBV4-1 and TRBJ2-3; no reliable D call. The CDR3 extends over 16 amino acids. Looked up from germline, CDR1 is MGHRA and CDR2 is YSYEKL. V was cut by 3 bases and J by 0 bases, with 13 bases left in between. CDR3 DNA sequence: TGCGCCAGCAGCCACCGCGCTCAATTCAGCACAGATACGCAGTATTTT. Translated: CASSHRAQFSTDTQYF.

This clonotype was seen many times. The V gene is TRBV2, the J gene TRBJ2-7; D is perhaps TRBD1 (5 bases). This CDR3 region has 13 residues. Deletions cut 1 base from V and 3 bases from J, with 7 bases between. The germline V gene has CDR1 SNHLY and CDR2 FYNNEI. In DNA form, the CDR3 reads TGTGCCAGCAGTGAAGGCAGGGTCTACGAGCAGTACGTC. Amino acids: CASSEGRVYEQYV.

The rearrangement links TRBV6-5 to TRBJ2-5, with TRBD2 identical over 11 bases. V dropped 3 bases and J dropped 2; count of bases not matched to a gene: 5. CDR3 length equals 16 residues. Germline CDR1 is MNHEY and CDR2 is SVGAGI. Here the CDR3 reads CASSYSTSGVQETQYF. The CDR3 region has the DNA TGTGCCAGCAGTTATTCGACTAGCGGGGTTCAAGAGACCCAGTACTTC.

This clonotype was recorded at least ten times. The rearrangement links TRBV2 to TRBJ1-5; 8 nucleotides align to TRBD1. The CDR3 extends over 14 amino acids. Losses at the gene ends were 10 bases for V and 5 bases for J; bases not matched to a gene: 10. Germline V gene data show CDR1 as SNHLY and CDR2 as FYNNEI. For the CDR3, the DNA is TGTGCCACAAGGACAGGGTATGTGGATCAGCCCCAGCATTTT. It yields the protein CATRTGYVDQPQHF. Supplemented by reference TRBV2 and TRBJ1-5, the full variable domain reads EPEVTQTPSHQVTQMGQEVILRCVPISNHLYFYWYRQILGQKVEFLVSFYNNEISEKSEIFDDQFSVERPDGSNFTLKIRSTKLEDSAMYFCATRTGYVDQPQHFGDGTRLSIL.

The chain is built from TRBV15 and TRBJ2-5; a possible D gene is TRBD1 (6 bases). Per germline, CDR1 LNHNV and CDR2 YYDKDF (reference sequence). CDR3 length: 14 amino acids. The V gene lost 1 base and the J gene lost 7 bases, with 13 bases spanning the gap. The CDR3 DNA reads TGTGCCACCAGCAGAGCTAGGGGGTGGGGGACCCAGTACTTC. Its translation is CATSRARGWGTQYF.

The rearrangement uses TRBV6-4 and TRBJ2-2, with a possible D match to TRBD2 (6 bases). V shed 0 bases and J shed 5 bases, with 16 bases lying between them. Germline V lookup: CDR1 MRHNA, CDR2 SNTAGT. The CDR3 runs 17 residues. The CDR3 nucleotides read TGTGCCAGCAGTGACTCGATTCCAGGGACTGGGACCGGGGAGCTGTTTTTT. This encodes CASSDSIPGTGTGELFF.

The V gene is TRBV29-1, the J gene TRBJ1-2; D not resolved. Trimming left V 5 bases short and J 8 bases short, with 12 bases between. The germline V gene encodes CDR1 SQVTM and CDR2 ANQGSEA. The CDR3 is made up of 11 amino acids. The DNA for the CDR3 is TGCAGCGTTTGGGTTGGGGAAGGCTACACCTTC. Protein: CSVWVGEGYTF.

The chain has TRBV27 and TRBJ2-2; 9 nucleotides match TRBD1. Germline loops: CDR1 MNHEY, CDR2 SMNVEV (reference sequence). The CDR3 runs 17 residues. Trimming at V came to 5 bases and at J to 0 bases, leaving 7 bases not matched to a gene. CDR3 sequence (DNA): TGTGCCAGCAGTGACAGGGGGTATAGGGCGAACACCGGGGAGCTGTTTTTT. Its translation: CASSDRGYRANTGELFF.

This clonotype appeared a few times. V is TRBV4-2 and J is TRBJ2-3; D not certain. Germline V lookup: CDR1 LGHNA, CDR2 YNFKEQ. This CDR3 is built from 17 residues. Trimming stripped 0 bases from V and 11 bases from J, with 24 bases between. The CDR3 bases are TGTGCCAGCAGCCAAGATTTACTAAACCCAATGGAAGTTAAGCAGTATTTT. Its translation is CASSQDLLNPMEVKQYF.

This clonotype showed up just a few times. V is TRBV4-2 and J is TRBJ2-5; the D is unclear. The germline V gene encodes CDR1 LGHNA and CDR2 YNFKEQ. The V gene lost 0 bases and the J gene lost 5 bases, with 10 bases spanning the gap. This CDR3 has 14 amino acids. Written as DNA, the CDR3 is TGTGCCAGCAGCCAAGAAGGGCCGTGGGAGACCCAGTACTTC. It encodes CASSQEGPWETQYF.

CDR3 protein: CASSQGGGPYEQYF. The CDR3 nucleotides read TGTGCCAGCAGCCAAGGGGGGGGCCCCTACGAGCAGTACTTC. The V gene is TRBV13, the J gene TRBJ2-7, with D perhaps TRBD2 (7 bases). With 5 bases removed from V and 2 bases from J, the gap between germline ends came to 13 bases. The CDR3 length is 14 residues. The germline V gene encodes CDR1 PRHDT and CDR2 FYEKMQ (reference sequence). The full variable domain, rest sourced from reference TRBV13 and TRBJ2-7, is AAGVIQSPRHLIKEKRETATLKCYPIPRHDTVYWYQQGPGQDPQFLISFYEKMQSDKGSIPDRFSAQQFSDYHSELNMSSLELGDSALYFCASSQGGGPYEQYFGPGTRLTVT.

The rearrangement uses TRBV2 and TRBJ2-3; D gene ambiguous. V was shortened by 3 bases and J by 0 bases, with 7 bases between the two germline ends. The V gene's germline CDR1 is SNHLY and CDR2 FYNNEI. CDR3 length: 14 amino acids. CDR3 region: CASSDYSSTDTQYF. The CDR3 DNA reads TGTGCCAGCAGTGACTACTCAAGCACAGATACGCAGTATTTT. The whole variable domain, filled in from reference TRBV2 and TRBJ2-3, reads EPEVTQTPSHQVTQMGQEVILRCVPISNHLYFYWYRQILGQKVEFLVSFYNNEISEKSEIFDDQFSVERPDGSNFTLKIRSTKLEDSAMYFCASSDYSSTDTQYFGPGTRLTVL.

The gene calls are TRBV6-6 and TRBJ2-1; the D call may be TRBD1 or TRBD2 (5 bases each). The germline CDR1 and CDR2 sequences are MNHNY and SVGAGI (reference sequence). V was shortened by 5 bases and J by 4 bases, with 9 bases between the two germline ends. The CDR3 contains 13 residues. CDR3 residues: CASSKGRYNEQFF. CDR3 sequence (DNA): TGTGCCAGCAGTAAGGGGAGATACAATGAGCAGTTCTTC.

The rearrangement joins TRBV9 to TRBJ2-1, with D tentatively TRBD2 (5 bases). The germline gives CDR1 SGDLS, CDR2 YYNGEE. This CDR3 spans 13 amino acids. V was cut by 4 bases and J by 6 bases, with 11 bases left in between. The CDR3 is CASSLSAGNEQFF. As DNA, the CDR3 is TGTGCCAGCAGCCTTAGCGCCGGCAATGAGCAGTTCTTC.

CDR3 DNA: TGTGCCAGCAGTTACTCTCCGTGGGATTCCTGGGACAGGGCCTACTACGAGCAGTACTTC. Protein sequence: CASSYSPWDSWDRAYYEQYF. The V gene is TRBV6-2 or TRBV6-3, the J gene TRBJ2-7, with TRBD1 matching over 9 bases. The CDR3 extends over 20 amino acids. The V gene end was trimmed by 0 bases and the J gene end by 3 bases; junction bases not matched to a gene: 18. From germline, CDR1 is MNHEY and CDR2 SVGEGT.

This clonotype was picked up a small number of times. The DNA of the CDR3 is TGTGCCAGCAGCTTCACAGGGTCTTCCGGGGCCAACGTCCTGACTTTC. It is translated as CASSFTGSSGANVLTF. This rearrangement joins TRBV7-9 to TRBJ2-6; a possible D gene is TRBD1 (6 bases). The germline V gene has CDR1 SEHNR and CDR2 FQNEAQ (reference sequence). The CDR3 loop spans 16 amino acids. Trimming removed 3 bases at V and 4 bases at J, with 13 bases between.

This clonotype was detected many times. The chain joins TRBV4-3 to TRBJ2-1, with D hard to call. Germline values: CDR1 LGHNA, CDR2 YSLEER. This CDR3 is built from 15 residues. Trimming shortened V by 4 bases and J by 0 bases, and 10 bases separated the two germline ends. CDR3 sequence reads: CASSPGSSSYNEQFF. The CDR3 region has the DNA TGCGCCAGCAGCCCCGGTTCTAGCTCCTACAATGAGCAGTTCTTC.

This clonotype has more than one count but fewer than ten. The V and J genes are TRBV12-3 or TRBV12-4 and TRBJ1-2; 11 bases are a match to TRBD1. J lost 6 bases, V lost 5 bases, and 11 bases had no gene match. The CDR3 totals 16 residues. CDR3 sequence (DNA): TGTGCCAGCAGTACCTCGGGACAGGGGGTCGGCCATGGCTACACCTTC. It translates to CASSTSGQGVGHGYTF.

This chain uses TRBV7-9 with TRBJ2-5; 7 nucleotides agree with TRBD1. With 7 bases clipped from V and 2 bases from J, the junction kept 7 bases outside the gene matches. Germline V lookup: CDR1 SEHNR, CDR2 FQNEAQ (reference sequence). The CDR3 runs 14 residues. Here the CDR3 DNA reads TGTGCCAGCATCAACCCGGGACAGCAAGAGACCCAGTACTTC. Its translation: CASINPGQQETQYF. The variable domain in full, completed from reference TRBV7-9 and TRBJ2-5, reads DTGVSQNPRHKITKRGQNVTFRCDPISEHNRLYWYRQTLGQGPEFLTYFQNEAQLEKSRLLSDRFSAERPKGSFSTLEIQRTEQGDSAMYLCASINPGQQETQYFGPGTRLLVL.

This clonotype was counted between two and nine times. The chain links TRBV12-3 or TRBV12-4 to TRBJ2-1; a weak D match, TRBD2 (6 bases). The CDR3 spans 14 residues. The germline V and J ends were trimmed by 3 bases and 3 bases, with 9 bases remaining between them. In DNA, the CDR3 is TGTGCCAGCAGTTTTGGCGGGATCTACAATGAGCAGTTCTTC. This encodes CASSFGGIYNEQFF.